Here is one T cell receptor beta chain with its context. Its antigen remains unknown. Both 60 Vbeta primers and 13 Jbeta primers went into the PCR. Per the authors' pipeline: Counted up in a later analysis, unique TCR beta chains came to some 82 million, with around 12 million shared. Generated by immunoSEQ multiplex PCR, the TCRdb table keeps only in-frame clones and is missing some. The V and J calls and clone size are taken from that table; D and trimming were inferred from the DNA. Of approximately 100,000 clones in the sample, approximately 80% were seen once. The sample originates from a study of cytomegalovirus exposure and HLA in healthy donors. Study-wide results and limits: A later analysis, which compared TCR beta chains of equal frequency, found the HLA-associated ones more clonally expanded. Reportedly, TCR beta sequences accurately predicted HLA-A and HLA-B alleles in most subjects.

Unrecorded immune exposures were likely, despite nominal health at sampling. CDR1 and CDR2 (germline): MNHNS, SASEGT. Trimming pared 2 bases from V and 1 base from J, leaving 11 bases between. The CDR3 covers 15 residues. The receptor comes from a female donor in good health and CMV-seronegative. The sequenced sample was PBMCs. The chain is built from TRBV6-1 and TRBJ1-1; maybe TRBD1 (5 bases). CDR3 region: CASSEYTTGNTEAFF. The CDR3 nucleotides read TGTGCCAGCAGTGAATACACTACAGGGAACACTGAAGCTTTCTTT.